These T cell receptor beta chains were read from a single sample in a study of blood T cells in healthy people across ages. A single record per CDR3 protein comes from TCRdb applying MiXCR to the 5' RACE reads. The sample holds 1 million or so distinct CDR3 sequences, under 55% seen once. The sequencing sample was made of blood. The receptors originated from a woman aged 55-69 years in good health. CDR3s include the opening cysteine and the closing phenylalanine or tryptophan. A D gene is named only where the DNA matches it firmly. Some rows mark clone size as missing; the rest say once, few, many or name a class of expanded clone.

cdr3_aa: CASGQGNYEQYF
cdr3_nt: TGTGCCAGCGGGCAGGGTAACTACGAGCAGTACTTC
d_call: -
cdr3_length: 12
clone_size: few
v_call: TRBV2
j_call: TRBJ2-7

cdr3_aa: CASCPSGSRNEQFF
cdr3_nt: TGTGCCAGCTGCCCTAGCGGGAGCAGAAATGAGCAGTTCTTC
d_call: TRBD2
cdr3_length: 14
clone_size: once
v_call: TRBV28
j_call: TRBJ2-1

cdr3_aa: CATQRGNNEQFF
cdr3_nt: TGTGCCACACAGAGGGGGAACAATGAGCAGTTCTTC
d_call: -
cdr3_length: 12
clone_size: many
v_call: TRBV10-3
j_call: TRBJ2-1

cdr3_aa: CANSPGMGGYTF
cdr3_nt: TGTGCCAACAGTCCCGGGATGGGGGGCTACACCTTC
d_call: -
cdr3_length: 12
clone_size: -
v_call: TRBV12-3/TRBV12-4
j_call: TRBJ1-2

cdr3_aa: CASWANSRDRGYEQYF
cdr3_nt: TGTGCCAGCTGGGCCAATTCCCGGGACAGGGGGTACGAGCAGTACTTC
d_call: TRBD1
cdr3_length: 16
clone_size: -
v_call: TRBV6-2/TRBV6-3
j_call: TRBJ2-7

cdr3_aa: CSARVYSGTYYEQYF
cdr3_nt: TGCAGTGCTAGAGTCTATAGCGGTACCTACTACGAGCAGTACTTC
d_call: -
cdr3_length: 15
clone_size: -
v_call: TRBV20-1
j_call: TRBJ2-7

cdr3_aa: CASSFSGAGGEQYF
cdr3_nt: TGTGCCAGCAGTTTCTCGGGGGCAGGTGGCGAGCAGTACTTC
d_call: -
cdr3_length: 14
clone_size: few
v_call: TRBV27
j_call: TRBJ2-7

cdr3_aa: CSARRRVSYNEQFF
cdr3_nt: TGCAGTGCTAGAAGGCGGGTCTCCTACAATGAGCAGTTCTTC
d_call: -
cdr3_length: 14
clone_size: few
v_call: TRBV20-1
j_call: TRBJ2-1

cdr3_aa: CASSQVSSGTNNQPQHF
cdr3_nt: TGTGCCAGCAGCCAAGTTTCATCCGGGACAAATAATCAGCCCCAGCATTTT
d_call: -
cdr3_length: 17
clone_size: few
v_call: TRBV4-2
j_call: TRBJ1-5

cdr3_aa: CASSEDGFYGYTF
cdr3_nt: TGTGCCAGCAGTGAAGACGGGTTCTATGGCTACACCTTC
d_call: -
cdr3_length: 13
clone_size: few
v_call: TRBV6-1
j_call: TRBJ1-2

cdr3_aa: CATSRGTSGTDNEQFF
cdr3_nt: TGTGCCACCAGCCGCGGGACTAGCGGGACGGACAATGAGCAGTTCTTC
d_call: TRBD2
cdr3_length: 16
clone_size: -
v_call: TRBV15
j_call: TRBJ2-1

cdr3_aa: CASSLLQGNEKLFF
cdr3_nt: TGTGCCAGCAGTTTATTACAGGGCAACGAAAAACTGTTTTTT
d_call: -
cdr3_length: 14
clone_size: -
v_call: TRBV28
j_call: TRBJ1-4

cdr3_aa: CASSRWTSGSGTDTQYF
cdr3_nt: TGTGCCAGCAGTCGTTGGACTAGCGGGTCTGGCACAGATACGCAGTATTTT
d_call: TRBD2
cdr3_length: 17
clone_size: few
v_call: TRBV7-2
j_call: TRBJ2-3

cdr3_aa: CASSTGTTEQYF
cdr3_nt: TGCGCCAGCAGTACCGGGACTACTGAGCAGTACTTC
d_call: TRBD2
cdr3_length: 12
clone_size: -
v_call: TRBV10-1
j_call: TRBJ2-7

cdr3_aa: CASSFGTGSDTQYF
cdr3_nt: TGCGCCAGCAGCTTCGGGACAGGTTCAGATACGCAGTATTTT
d_call: TRBD1
cdr3_length: 14
clone_size: -
v_call: TRBV5-1
j_call: TRBJ2-3

cdr3_aa: CASSMTSGMDTGELFF
cdr3_nt: TGCGCCAGCAGTATGACTAGCGGGATGGACACCGGGGAGCTGTTTTTT
d_call: TRBD2
cdr3_length: 16
clone_size: -
v_call: TRBV5-1
j_call: TRBJ2-2

cdr3_aa: CASSFGGSGGITEAFF
cdr3_nt: TGTGCCAGCTCCTTCGGTGGGTCAGGGGGCATCACTGAAGCTTTCTTT
d_call: TRBD1
cdr3_length: 16
clone_size: once
v_call: TRBV6-1
j_call: TRBJ1-1

cdr3_aa: CAISEGGLASRTDTQYF
cdr3_nt: TGTGCCATCAGTGAGGGGGGACTAGCGAGTCGCACAGATACGCAGTATTTT
d_call: TRBD2
cdr3_length: 17
clone_size: few
v_call: TRBV10-3
j_call: TRBJ2-3

cdr3_aa: CASKVQGRTEAFF
cdr3_nt: TGTGCCAGCAAGGTACAGGGGCGAACTGAAGCTTTCTTT
d_call: TRBD1
cdr3_length: 13
clone_size: -
v_call: TRBV12-3/TRBV12-4
j_call: TRBJ1-1

cdr3_aa: CASTTRDDWVYNEQFF
cdr3_nt: TGTGCCAGCACCACCCGGGACGACTGGGTTTACAATGAGCAGTTCTTC
d_call: -
cdr3_length: 16
clone_size: -
v_call: TRBV21-1
j_call: TRBJ2-1

cdr3_aa: CSADSGLEQYF
cdr3_nt: TGCAGTGCCGATAGCGGTCTCGAGCAGTACTTC
d_call: -
cdr3_length: 11
clone_size: -
v_call: TRBV20-1
j_call: TRBJ2-7

cdr3_aa: CASTIRLGRVVYF
cdr3_nt: TGTGCCAGCACCATCAGACTAGGGCGGGTGGTGTACTTC
d_call: -
cdr3_length: 13
clone_size: -
v_call: TRBV2
j_call: TRBJ2-5

cdr3_aa: CSASDFAPFYEQYF
cdr3_nt: TGCAGTGCTAGCGACTTCGCCCCCTTCTACGAGCAGTACTTC
d_call: -
cdr3_length: 14
clone_size: few
v_call: TRBV20-1
j_call: TRBJ2-7

cdr3_aa: CASSEAEADNSPLHF
cdr3_nt: TGTGCCAGCAGTGAAGCTGAGGCAGATAATTCACCCCTCCACTTT
d_call: -
cdr3_length: 15
clone_size: -
v_call: TRBV6-1
j_call: TRBJ1-6

cdr3_aa: CASSKRTLADEQYF
cdr3_nt: TGTGCCAGCAGCAAAAGGACCCTAGCGGACGAGCAGTACTTC
d_call: -
cdr3_length: 14
clone_size: -
v_call: TRBV21-1
j_call: TRBJ2-7

cdr3_aa: CASSLAGVWETQYF
cdr3_nt: TGTGCCAGCAGTCTAGCGGGAGTTTGGGAGACCCAGTACTTC
d_call: TRBD2
cdr3_length: 14
clone_size: few
v_call: TRBV12-3/TRBV12-4
j_call: TRBJ2-5

cdr3_aa: CASRSGQAYEQYF
cdr3_nt: TGTGCCAGCAGATCCGGACAGGCCTACGAGCAGTACTTC
d_call: TRBD1
cdr3_length: 13
clone_size: -
v_call: TRBV12-3/TRBV12-4
j_call: TRBJ2-7

cdr3_aa: CASSLGRLAGAAGTDTQYF
cdr3_nt: TGTGCCAGCAGCTTAGGGAGACTAGCGGGAGCGGCTGGCACAGATACGCAGTATTTT
d_call: TRBD2
cdr3_length: 19
clone_size: -
v_call: TRBV7-9
j_call: TRBJ2-3

cdr3_aa: CASNLTPGGSGSPLHF
cdr3_nt: TGCGCCAGCAACCTCACTCCAGGGGGTTCCGGTTCACCCCTCCACTTT
d_call: TRBD1
cdr3_length: 16
clone_size: -
v_call: TRBV4-1
j_call: TRBJ1-6

cdr3_aa: CASSPPRLAGNEQFF
cdr3_nt: TGTGCCAGCAGCCCCCCTCGGCTAGCGGGGAATGAGCAGTTCTTC
d_call: TRBD2
cdr3_length: 15
clone_size: -
v_call: TRBV3-1
j_call: TRBJ2-1

cdr3_aa: CASSPVGSKNIQYF
cdr3_nt: TGCGCCAGCAGCCCCGTCGGGTCCAAAAACATTCAGTACTTC
d_call: -
cdr3_length: 14
clone_size: -
v_call: TRBV4-1
j_call: TRBJ2-4

cdr3_aa: CASSLDGQKNIQYF
cdr3_nt: TGCGCCAGCAGCTTGGATGGACAGAAGAACATTCAGTACTTC
d_call: -
cdr3_length: 14
clone_size: -
v_call: TRBV5-1
j_call: TRBJ2-4

cdr3_aa: CASRLESTRRAKNIQYF
cdr3_nt: TGTGCAAGTCGCTTGGAATCGACTAGGAGGGCCAAAAACATTCAGTACTTC
d_call: -
cdr3_length: 17
clone_size: -
v_call: TRBV12-2
j_call: TRBJ2-4

cdr3_aa: CASSLGWDSLYGYTF
cdr3_nt: TGCGCCAGCAGCTTGGGCTGGGACTCCCTCTATGGCTACACCTTC
d_call: -
cdr3_length: 15
clone_size: few
v_call: TRBV5-1
j_call: TRBJ1-2

cdr3_aa: CASSYQTGGLDNEQFF
cdr3_nt: TGTGCCAGCAGCTACCAGACAGGGGGCTTGGACAATGAGCAGTTCTTC
d_call: TRBD1
cdr3_length: 16
clone_size: -
v_call: TRBV7-3
j_call: TRBJ2-1

cdr3_aa: CAISEISPYEQYF
cdr3_nt: TGTGCCATCAGTGAAATCAGCCCCTACGAGCAGTACTTC
d_call: -
cdr3_length: 13
clone_size: few
v_call: TRBV10-3
j_call: TRBJ2-7

cdr3_aa: CASSSPGAGEAHEQYF
cdr3_nt: TGTGCCAGCAGTTCGCCTGGGGCGGGAGAAGCCCACGAGCAGTACTTC
d_call: TRBD2
cdr3_length: 16
clone_size: few
v_call: TRBV28
j_call: TRBJ2-7